One sample yielded the 24 T cell receptor beta chains listed below, sequenced in a study of Graves' ophthalmopathy and Graves' hyperthyroidism. For repertoire sequencing, the TCR beta CDR3 regions were amplified from RNA transcripts. HTBI-primed first-round RT-PCR preceded second-round multiplex PCR. TCRdb fed the multiplex PCR reads into MiXCR, producing one record per CDR3 protein. The data contain tens of thousands of distinct CDR3 sequences, 45% to 60% of them singletons. Sequencing was performed on peripheral blood. The receptors were sampled from an adult woman with stable Graves' hyperthyroidism.

This clonotype was seen at least ten times. This chain connects TRBV5-6 to TRBJ1-1; D is unresolved. Germline-derived CDR1 and CDR2 are SGHDT and YYEEEE. Trimming removed 2 bases at V and 7 bases at J, with 9 bases between. CDR3 size: 12 residues. This CDR3 is CASSFLGIEAFF. The CDR3 DNA follows: TGTGCCAGCAGCTTCTTAGGGATTGAAGCTTTCTTT. The variable domain in full, with the rest retrieved from reference TRBV5-6 and TRBJ1-1, is DAGVTQSPTHLIKTRGQQVTLRCSPKSGHDTVSWYQQALGQGPQFIFQYYEEEERQRGNFPDRFSGHQFPNYSSELNVNALLLGDSALYLCASSFLGIEAFFGQGTRLTVV.

In its sample, this clonotype was seen many times. The J gene is TRBJ2-2, the V gene TRBV6-1; tentative D call: TRBD1 (6 bases). CDR1 is MNHNS and CDR2 is SASEGT in the germline V gene. There are 18 residues in the CDR3. Trimming shortened V by 2 bases and J by 2 bases, and 18 bases separated the two germline ends. CDR3 DNA: TGTGCCAGCAGTGAATATGGTTTCGGACAGCAAAACACCGGGGAGCTGTTTTTT. The encoded protein is CASSEYGFGQQNTGELFF.

There are many counts of this clonotype. V gene TRBV6-1 combines with J gene TRBJ2-5; 8 bases line up with TRBD2. With 7 bases clipped from V and 7 bases from J, the junction kept 17 bases outside the gene matches. Looked up from germline, CDR1 is MNHNS and CDR2 is SASEGT. The CDR3 has 16 amino acids. Here the CDR3 DNA reads TGTGCCAGCAACCCAATGACCGTAGCGGGAATGGGGACCCAGTACTTC. Translation gives CASNPMTVAGMGTQYF.

This clonotype was counted ten times or more. This rearrangement joins TRBV19 to TRBJ2-1; D is perhaps TRBD2 (5 bases). Looked up from germline, CDR1 is LNHDA and CDR2 is SQIVND (reference sequence). CDR3 length: 15 residues. The germline V and J ends were trimmed by 3 bases and 0 bases, with 9 bases remaining between them. CDR3 region: CASSIPGISYNEQFF. The DNA of the CDR3 is TGTGCCAGTAGTATCCCCGGGATCTCCTACAATGAGCAGTTCTTC.

In this sample, this clonotype turned up many times. V is TRBV10-3 and J is TRBJ2-5; unclear D gene. CDR1 is ENHRY and CDR2 is SYGVKD in the germline V gene. The CDR3 runs to 11 residues. V lost 3 bases and J lost 4, with 3 bases in between. In nucleotides, the CDR3 is TGTGCCATCAGTGAAAGAGAGACCCAGTACTTC. It translates to CAISERETQYF.

This clonotype occurred many times. This CDR3 is CASSPGGRDEQFF. In DNA, the CDR3 is TGTGCCAGCTCTCCTGGCGGGAGGGATGAGCAGTTCTTC. This chain links TRBV18 with TRBJ2-1; 9 bases map to TRBD2. The J segment lost 8 bases and the V segment lost 6 bases, leaving 5 bases of the junction unmatched. The CDR3 length is 13 residues. The germline V gene has CDR1 KGHSH and CDR2 LQKENI.

This clonotype is judged medium-sized. V and J are TRBV7-9 and TRBJ2-3; 10 positions match TRBD2. The length of the CDR3 is 16 residues. The junction had 3 bases not matched to a gene; V was cut back by 1 base and J by 2 bases. Germline V gene data show CDR1 as SEHNR and CDR2 as FQNEAQ (reference sequence). The CDR3 coding sequence is TGTGCCAGCAGCTTAGTGCTAGCGGGGGTCACAGATACGCAGTATTTT. Translation: CASSLVLAGVTDTQYF.

As DNA, the CDR3 is TGTGCCACGGGGGGGGGTCTGTTTTTT. Translated, it gives CATGGGLFF. The rearrangement joins TRBV19 to TRBJ2-2; 8 bases are shared with TRBD2. The germline gives CDR1 LNHDA, CDR2 SQIVND (reference sequence). The CDR3 length is 9 residues. J gave up 14 bases and V 10 bases, and 3 bases lay outside the gene matches. Combining the CDR3 with reference TRBV19 and TRBJ2-2 gives the whole variable domain DGGITQSPKYLFRKEGQNVTLSCEQNLNHDAMYWYRQDPGQGLRLIYYSQIVNDFQKGDIAEGYSVSREKKESFPLTVTSAQKNPTAFYLCATGGGLFFGEGSRLTVL.

Many counts were recorded for this clonotype. The chain couples TRBV28 to TRBJ2-7; tentatively, D is TRBD2 (6 bases). This CDR3 contains 13 residues. CDR1 MDHEN and CDR2 SYDVKM come from the germline V gene. The V and J ends lost 7 bases and 0 bases respectively, with 10 bases between them. The CDR3 nucleotides read TGTGCCAGCAATGCCGGGAGCTCCTACGAGCAGTACTTC. Translating gives CASNAGSSYEQYF.

V gene TRBV2 combines with J gene TRBJ2-1; 9 bases align to TRBD2. This CDR3 is 17 amino acids long. Germline values: CDR1 SNHLY, CDR2 FYNNEI. V lost 1 base and J lost 1; bases outside the gene matches: 5. The chain's CDR3 is CASSEGLAGTSYNEQFF. Here the CDR3 DNA reads TGTGCCAGCAGTGAAGGGCTAGCGGGAACGTCCTACAATGAGCAGTTCTTC.

The rearrangement links TRBV29-1 to TRBJ2-2; D unresolved. Per germline, CDR1 SQVTM and CDR2 ANQGSEA. The CDR3 extends over 11 amino acids. V lost 5 bases and J lost 10, with 11 bases in between. CDR3 region: CSVFDSPELFF. CDR3 DNA: TGCAGCGTTTTCGACTCCCCGGAGCTGTTTTTT.

This clonotype ranks as medium-sized. V is TRBV20-1 and J is TRBJ2-2; D tentatively fits TRBD1 or TRBD2 (5 bases each). Germline V gene data show CDR1 as DFQATT and CDR2 as SNEGSKA (reference sequence). V lost 3 bases, J lost 3 bases, and 17 bases lay in between. The CDR3 has 16 residues. The CDR3 is CSARSGGRGHTGELFF. The DNA of the CDR3 is TGCAGTGCTAGGAGTGGGGGTCGTGGGCACACCGGGGAGCTGTTTTTT.

This clonotype is medium-sized. The V gene is TRBV7-9, the J gene TRBJ2-7, with 7 bases matching TRBD2. Trimming cost V 0 bases and J 2 bases; bases outside gene matches: 1. CDR1 is SEHNR and CDR2 is FQNEAQ in the germline V gene (reference sequence). This CDR3 has 14 amino acids. CDR3 coding DNA: TGTGCCAGCAGCTTAGCGGCGGGAGCCTACGAGCAGTACTTC. It codes for CASSLAAGAYEQYF.

By share, this clonotype counts as medium-sized (0.01 to 0.1%). The CDR3 is CASNWAGPQFF. As DNA, the CDR3 is TGTGCCAGCAACTGGGCCGGTCCGCAGTTCTTC. The gene calls are TRBV7-2 and TRBJ2-1; D is unclear. CDR3 length: 11 residues. Per germline, CDR1 SGHTA and CDR2 FQGNSA. The V and J ends lost 7 bases and 12 bases respectively, with 13 bases between them.

Notes on this clonotype: The limits of the CDR3 on the DNA are not certain, so only TCRdb's listed CDR3 is given. This rearrangement joins TRBV19 to TRBJ2-2. Germline CDR1 is LNHDA and CDR2 is SQIVND (reference sequence). Ends included, the CDR3 has 16 residues. The CDR3 loop reads CASSNSYEQYFGELFF.

Worth noting for this clonotype: One end of the junction varies from germline; a read error may be responsible. The chain has TRBV7-2 and TRBJ2-1; 12 positions agree with TRBD2. The CDR3 runs to 15 residues. Germline-derived CDR1 and CDR2 are SGHTA and FQGNSA. CDR3 loop: CASSLTSGSHNEQPF. DNA of the CDR3: TGTGCCAGCAGCTTGACTAGCGGGAGCCACAATGAGCAGCCCTTC.

The chain has TRBV2 and TRBJ2-3, with 10 bases that match TRBD2. With V trimmed by 6 bases and J by 6 bases, 0 bases remained unmatched. The CDR3 sequence is 12 residues long. CDR1 and CDR2 (germline): SNHLY, FYNNEI. The CDR3 nucleotides are TGTGCCAGCAGAGCGGGGGGGGATACGCAGTATTTT. Translation: CASRAGGDTQYF.

This clonotype showed up many times. This chain joins TRBV7-8 and TRBJ1-1, with 8 bases lining up with TRBD1. With 4 bases clipped from V and 6 bases from J, the junction kept 16 bases outside the gene matches. The CDR3 sequence is 17 residues long. Per the germline V gene, CDR1 is SGHVS and CDR2 is FQNEAQ. CDR3 residues: CASSWGAQGARLAEAFF. The CDR3 DNA is TGTGCCAGCAGCTGGGGGGCCCAGGGGGCAAGGCTGGCTGAAGCTTTCTTT.

This sequence joins TRBV10-1 and TRBJ2-7; 8 nucleotides agree with TRBD1. With 6 bases clipped from V and 6 bases from J, the junction kept 1 base outside the gene matches. CDR3 length equals 11 residues. Germline V gene data show CDR1 as WNHNN and CDR2 as SYGVQD (reference sequence). The CDR3, as DNA: TGCGCCAGCAGCGGGACAGGCGAGCAGTACTTC. Translation: CASSGTGEQYF.

J is TRBJ2-6 and V is TRBV19; D unresolved. V was trimmed by 0 bases and J by 4 bases, leaving 4 bases between them. The germline CDR1 and CDR2 sequences are LNHDA and SQIVND (reference sequence). CDR3 size: 14 residues. The CDR3 nucleotides are TGTGCCAGTAGTATAGATCTAGGGGCCAACGTCCTGACTTTC. Amino acids: CASSIDLGANVLTF.

The chain uses TRBV5-1 and TRBJ2-7; possibly TRBD1 for D (5 bases). V shed 4 bases and J shed 8 bases, with 22 bases lying between them. This CDR3 is 15 amino acids long. The germline V gene has CDR1 SGHRS and CDR2 YFSETQ. In DNA form, the CDR3 reads TGCGCCAGCAGCCCCGGAACTGGGGCTCGTGTTCAGCAGTACTTC. Translation gives CASSPGTGARVQQYF.

This chain links TRBV10-3 with TRBJ2-5, with TRBD2 matching over 14 bases. This CDR3 spans 15 amino acids. The junction had 4 bases not matched to a gene; V was cut back by 6 bases and J by 4 bases. Looked up from germline, CDR1 is ENHRY and CDR2 is SYGVKD. The CDR3 DNA sequence: TGTGCCATCAGCGGGACTAGCGGGAGTGGAGAGACCCAGTACTTC. Residues: CAISGTSGSGETQYF.

This clonotype has ten or more counts. The chain's CDR3 is CATSVDSLQTQYF. DNA of the CDR3: TGTGCCACCAGCGTGGACAGTTTGCAGACCCAGTACTTC. J is TRBJ2-5 and V is TRBV15; tentative D call: TRBD1 (6 bases). Trimming cost V 5 bases and J 6 bases, with 13 bases left between them. The CDR3 contains 13 residues. The germline gives CDR1 LNHNV, CDR2 YYDKDF (reference sequence).

The rearrangement joins TRBV15 to TRBJ2-3; D not resolved. This CDR3 has 14 residues. Germline assignment: CDR1 LNHNV and CDR2 YYDKDF (reference sequence). Trimming left V 1 base short and J 2 bases short, with 7 bases between. The CDR3 protein is CATSRVGITDTQYF. The CDR3 nucleotides are TGTGCCACCAGCAGAGTTGGTATCACAGATACGCAGTATTTT.